These T cell receptor beta chains were read from a single sample in a study of blood T cell repertoires in COVID-19. The method was immunoSEQ multiplex PCR; TCRdb's version includes in-frame clones alone and lacks a portion of them. The table records 99,000 or so clones, about 83% of them present only once. Sequenced sample: peripheral blood. These receptors originate from a man aged 70 or older with active or convalescent COVID-19. The CDR3 runs from the conserved cysteine through the conserved F or W. Each record gives: CDR3 DNA, CDR3 protein, D gene, J gene, clone size, V gene. D genes are given only for firm matches. Not all rows give a size; the values are once, few, many and, for expanded clones, a class.

TGTGCCAGCAGATACAGGGAGGGCTATGGCTACACCTTC | CASRYREGYGYTF | - | TRBJ1-2 | once | TRBV27
TGTGCCAGTAGTCTGACAGATACGCAGTATTTT | CASSLTDTQYF | - | TRBJ2-3 | - | TRBV19
TGTGCCAGCAACATACAGGTTAACGGGGAGCTGTTTTTT | CASNIQVNGELFF | - | TRBJ2-2 | - | TRBV7-8
TGCGCCAGCAGCCAAAACCCAGCGGGGGGATACAATGAGCAGTTCTTC | CASSQNPAGGYNEQFF | TRBD2 | TRBJ2-1 | - | TRBV4-1
TGCAGCGTTGAAGGTCCCTCGTTCCTGCAGGGTGGTAATGGCTACACCTTC | CSVEGPSFLQGGNGYTF | - | TRBJ1-2 | few | TRBV29-1
TGTGCCAGCAGTTACCCGACAGGGTCGCTGAATCAGCCCCAGCATTTT | CASSYPTGSLNQPQHF | TRBD1 | TRBJ1-5 | - | TRBV6-6
TGTGCCAGCAGCTGGGGACTAGCGGGGGGCACAGATACGCAGTATTTT | CASSWGLAGGTDTQYF | TRBD2 | TRBJ2-3 | - | TRBV7-2
TGTGCCAGTAGTATTGGACTAGCGGGGGGGCTGAAGCAGTTCTTC | CASSIGLAGGLKQFF | TRBD2 | TRBJ2-1 | - | TRBV19
TGTGCCAGCTCAGAAGGTACCGGGACAGGGACTGAAGCTTTCTTT | CASSEGTGTGTEAFF | TRBD1 | TRBJ1-1 | - | TRBV18
TGTGCCAGCAGCTTGGCGGGGGAGCCCTACGAGCAGTACTTC | CASSLAGEPYEQYF | TRBD2 | TRBJ2-7 | few | TRBV7-9
TGTGCCAGTAGTGAATTGTTAGGGACAGCAACTAATGAAAAACTGTTTTTT | CASSELLGTATNEKLFF | TRBD1 | TRBJ1-4 | - | TRBV19
TGTGCCAGCAGCTTAGGGGCCACTGAAGCTTTCTTT | CASSLGATEAFF | - | TRBJ1-1 | - | TRBV11-2
TGTGCCAGCAGTTTGGGAGGGCCCAATCAGCCCCAGCATTTT | CASSLGGPNQPQHF | - | TRBJ1-5 | - | TRBV27
TGTGCCAGCAGCCAAGATCAGGCGCGGGGGGGCATCACAGATACGCAGTATTTT | CASSQDQARGGITDTQYF | TRBD2 | TRBJ2-3 | - | TRBV4-2
TGCGCCAGCAGCTTGACAGGACAGCTTAATGAAAAACTGTTTTTT | CASSLTGQLNEKLFF | - | TRBJ1-4 | - | TRBV5-1
TGCGCCAGCAGCTTGGGAGGGAAAGGCGGCTACGAGCAGTACTTC | CASSLGGKGGYEQYF | - | TRBJ2-7 | - | TRBV5-1
TGTGCCAGCTCACCCCCGGACAGACCCTACGAGCAGTACTTC | CASSPPDRPYEQYF | - | TRBJ2-7 | - | TRBV18
TGTGCCAGCAGTTCTCTGACGGGTGGAGGCAATCAGCCCCAGCATTTT | CASSSLTGGGNQPQHF | - | TRBJ1-5 | - | TRBV28
TGTGCCAGTAGGCGACAGGGGTCAGGGGAAAAACTGTTTTTT | CASRRQGSGEKLFF | TRBD1 | TRBJ1-4 | - | TRBV19
TGTGCCAGCAGCTTAATTATGAACACTGAAGCTTTCTTT | CASSLIMNTEAFF | - | TRBJ1-1 | - | TRBV7-9
TGTGCCATCAGTGAGTCGTCGGGGACACAATACAATGAGCAGTTCTTC | CAISESSGTQYNEQFF | - | TRBJ2-1 | - | TRBV10-3
TGTGCCAGCAACTCCCAGGGGGGCACAGATACGCAGTATTTT | CASNSQGGTDTQYF | TRBD1 | TRBJ2-3 | - | TRBV27
TGTGCCAGCAGCTGGACAGGGGCGGGGACTGAAGCTTTCTTT | CASSWTGAGTEAFF | TRBD1 | TRBJ1-1 | many | TRBV6-5
TGTGCCAGCAGCACCCAGTCGACATTTTACTCTGGAAACACCATATATTTT | CASSTQSTFYSGNTIYF | - | TRBJ1-3 | - | TRBV4-2
TGTGCCAGCTCACCAACCGAGGGTAATGAAAAACTGTTTTTT | CASSPTEGNEKLFF | - | TRBJ1-4 | once | TRBV18
TGTGCCAGCAACCCGAGGACAGGGCCAAATTCACCCCTCCACTTT | CASNPRTGPNSPLHF | TRBD1 | TRBJ1-6 | - | TRBV6-2/TRBV6-3
TGTGCCAGCTCACCGTTAGCGGGGGGAATTGAGCAGTACTTC | CASSPLAGGIEQYF | TRBD2 | TRBJ2-7 | - | TRBV18
TGTGCCACCTTCCGGGACAGACAGAACACTGAAGCTTTCTTT | CATFRDRQNTEAFF | TRBD1 | TRBJ1-1 | - | TRBV6-5
TGCAGTGCTAGTGTCGGGACAGGGTACTACGAGCAGTACTTC | CSASVGTGYYEQYF | TRBD1 | TRBJ2-7 | - | TRBV20-1
TGTGCCAGCAGCCCCCTTCTCGCGAGCGCGGGACCCCTCCACTTT | CASSPLLASAGPLHF | - | TRBJ1-6 | - | TRBV7-8
TGTGCCAGCAGCCTCAGCGGAGGCACAGATACGCAGTATTTT | CASSLSGGTDTQYF | - | TRBJ2-3 | - | TRBV7-3
TGTGCCAGCAGCCAAGTGGGAACTAGCGGGGGCCTTTCCTACAATGAGCAGTTCTTC | CASSQVGTSGGLSYNEQFF | TRBD2 | TRBJ2-1 | once | TRBV4-2
TGTGCCATCACCCTTAGCGGGGGAACCTACAATGAGCAGTTCTTC | CAITLSGGTYNEQFF | TRBD2 | TRBJ2-1 | - | TRBV7-9
TGCGCCAGCAGCTGGGATAGCGGGGCCAGCCAGACCCAGTACTTC | CASSWDSGASQTQYF | TRBD2 | TRBJ2-5 | - | TRBV5-1
TGTGCCAGCAGCTTAGGAGACGGACACTCTGGGGCCAACGTCCTGACTTTC | CASSLGDGHSGANVLTF | - | TRBJ2-6 | - | TRBV7-9
TGTGCCAGCAGCGCGATCAGGGGGCGCGGGAACACTGAAGCTTTCTTT | CASSAIRGRGNTEAFF | TRBD1 | TRBJ1-1 | once | TRBV5-8
TGTGCCAGTACAGGGGCCAACACTGAAGCTTTCTTT | CASTGANTEAFF | TRBD1 | TRBJ1-1 | once | TRBV2
TGTGCCAGCAGCTTGGGCGCTAGGGGTGAGACCCAGTACTTC | CASSLGARGETQYF | - | TRBJ2-5 | - | TRBV5-4
TGTGCCTGGAGGCCCGGACAGGGAGGGACTATGAACACTGAAGCTTTCTTT | CAWRPGQGGTMNTEAFF | TRBD1 | TRBJ1-1 | - | TRBV30